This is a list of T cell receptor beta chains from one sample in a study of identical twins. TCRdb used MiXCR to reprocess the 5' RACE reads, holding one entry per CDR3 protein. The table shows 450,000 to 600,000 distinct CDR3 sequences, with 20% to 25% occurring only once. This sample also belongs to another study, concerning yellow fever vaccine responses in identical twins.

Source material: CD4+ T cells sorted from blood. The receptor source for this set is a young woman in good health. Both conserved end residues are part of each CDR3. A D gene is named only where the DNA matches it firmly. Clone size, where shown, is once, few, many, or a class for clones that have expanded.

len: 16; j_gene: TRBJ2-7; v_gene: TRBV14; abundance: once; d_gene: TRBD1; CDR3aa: CASSLAGTGGPYEQYF; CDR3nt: TGTGCCAGCAGCCTGGCCGGGACAGGGGGCCCCTACGAGCAGTACTTC
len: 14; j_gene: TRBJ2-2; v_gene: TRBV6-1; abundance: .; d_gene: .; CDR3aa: CASSGEVNTGELFF; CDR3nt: TGTGCCAGTTCGGGAGAGGTTAACACCGGGGAGCTGTTTTTT
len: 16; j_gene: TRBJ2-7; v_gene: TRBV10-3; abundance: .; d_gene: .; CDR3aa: CAISESVTVTSYEQYF; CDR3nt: TGTGCCATCAGTGAGTCCGTGACAGTCACCTCCTACGAGCAGTACTTC
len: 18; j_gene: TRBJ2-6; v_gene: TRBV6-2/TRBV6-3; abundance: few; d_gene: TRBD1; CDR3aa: CASSFTGQGSSGANVLTF; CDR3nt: TGTGCCAGCAGCTTCACGGGACAGGGAAGCTCTGGGGCCAACGTCCTGACTTTC
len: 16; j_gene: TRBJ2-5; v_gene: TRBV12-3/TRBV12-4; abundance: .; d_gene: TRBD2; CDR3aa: CASSFRTSGRDETQYF; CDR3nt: TGTGCCAGCAGTTTCCGGACTAGCGGGAGGGATGAGACCCAGTACTTC
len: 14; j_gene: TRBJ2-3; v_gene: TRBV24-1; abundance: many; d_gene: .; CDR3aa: CATSRAVSTDTQYF; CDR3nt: TGTGCCACCAGTCGGGCGGTCAGCACAGATACGCAGTATTTT
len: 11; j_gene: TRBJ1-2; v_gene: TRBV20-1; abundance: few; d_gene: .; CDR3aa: CSAEPNYGYTF; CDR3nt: TGCAGTGCCGAACCTAACTATGGCTACACCTTC
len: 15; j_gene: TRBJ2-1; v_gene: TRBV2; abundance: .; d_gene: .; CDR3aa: CASRRILTTANEQFF; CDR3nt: TGTGCCAGCAGACGGATCCTCACCACGGCGAATGAGCAGTTCTTC
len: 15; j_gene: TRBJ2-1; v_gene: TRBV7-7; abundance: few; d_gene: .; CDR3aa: CASSLDGGAYNEQFF; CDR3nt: TGTGCCAGCAGCTTAGATGGCGGGGCCTACAATGAGCAGTTCTTC
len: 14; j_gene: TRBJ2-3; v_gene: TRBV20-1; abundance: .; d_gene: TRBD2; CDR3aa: CSAFVAGGADTQYF; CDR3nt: TGCAGTGCTTTCGTGGCGGGGGGCGCAGATACGCAGTATTTT
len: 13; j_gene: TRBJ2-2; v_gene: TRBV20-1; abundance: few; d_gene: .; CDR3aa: CSAGGLSRGELFF; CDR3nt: TGCAGTGCAGGGGGATTGAGTCGCGGGGAGCTGTTTTTT
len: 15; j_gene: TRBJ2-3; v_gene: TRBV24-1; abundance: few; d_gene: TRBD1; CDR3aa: CATSGDRGYTDTQYF; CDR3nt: TGTGCCACCAGTGGCGACAGGGGTTACACAGATACGCAGTATTTT
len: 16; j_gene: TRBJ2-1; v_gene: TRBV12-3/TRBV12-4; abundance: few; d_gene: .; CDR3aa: CASSSGAVMSYNEQFF; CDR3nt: TGTGCCAGCAGTTCAGGGGCGGTCATGTCCTACAATGAGCAGTTCTTC
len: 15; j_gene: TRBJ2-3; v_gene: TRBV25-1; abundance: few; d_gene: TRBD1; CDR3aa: CASRPNEGAVDTQYF; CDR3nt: TGTGCCAGCAGGCCCAACGAGGGGGCGGTAGATACGCAGTATTTT
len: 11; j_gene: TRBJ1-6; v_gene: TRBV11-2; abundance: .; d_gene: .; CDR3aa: CASSQLYPLHF; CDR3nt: TGTGCCAGCAGCCAGCTTTACCCCCTCCACTTT
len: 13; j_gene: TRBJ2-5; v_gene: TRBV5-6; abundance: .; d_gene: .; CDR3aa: CASSSVMEETQYF; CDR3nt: TGTGCCAGCAGCTCCGTAATGGAAGAGACCCAGTACTTC
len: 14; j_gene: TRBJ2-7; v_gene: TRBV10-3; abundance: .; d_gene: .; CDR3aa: CAISDGRISYEQYF; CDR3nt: TGTGCCATCAGTGATGGGCGCATCTCCTACGAGCAGTACTTC
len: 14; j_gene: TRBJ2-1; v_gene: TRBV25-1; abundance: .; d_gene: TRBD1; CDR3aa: CASTGQGYYNEQFF; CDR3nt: TGTGCCAGCACGGGACAGGGCTATTACAATGAGCAGTTCTTC
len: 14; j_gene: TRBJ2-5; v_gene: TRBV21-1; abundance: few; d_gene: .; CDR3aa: CASEQSTGWETQYF; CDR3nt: TGTGCCAGTGAGCAAAGCACTGGGTGGGAGACCCAGTACTTC
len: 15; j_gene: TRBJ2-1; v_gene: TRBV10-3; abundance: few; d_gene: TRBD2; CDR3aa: CAISAVGGPGNEQFF; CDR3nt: TGTGCCATCAGTGCTGTGGGAGGGCCTGGAAATGAGCAGTTCTTC
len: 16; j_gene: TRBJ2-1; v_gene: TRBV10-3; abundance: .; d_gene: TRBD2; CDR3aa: CAISAGLAVSYNEQFF; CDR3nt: TGTGCCATCAGTGCGGGACTAGCGGTCTCCTACAATGAGCAGTTCTTC